Listed below are T cell receptor beta chains from one sample, sequenced in a study of beta chain features in type 1 diabetes. Profiled with immunoSEQ multiplex PCR; TCRdb holds only in-frame clones, not every one. The table records about 150,000 clones, under 13% of them present only once. Sample: central memory CD4+ T cells from blood. These TCRs come from a man younger than 40 with type 1 diabetes. Both conserved end residues are part of each CDR3. A D gene is named only where the DNA matches it firmly. Clone size is shown for a subset of rows, as once, few, many or a class of expanded clone.

d_call: TRBD2; v_call: TRBV5-1; clone_size: -; j_call: TRBJ2-7; cdr3_aa: CASSPGLAGVVWMKAEEQYF; cdr3_nt: TGCGCCAGCAGCCCGGGACTAGCGGGAGTGGTGTGGATGAAAGCAGAAGAGCAGTACTTC
d_call: TRBD1; v_call: TRBV5-1; clone_size: -; j_call: TRBJ2-7; cdr3_aa: CASSPQGATGEQYF; cdr3_nt: TGCGCCAGCAGCCCACAGGGGGCGACGGGCGAGCAGTACTTC
d_call: -; v_call: TRBV5-1; clone_size: -; j_call: TRBJ2-3; cdr3_aa: CASSSSLSGGTDTQYF; cdr3_nt: TGCGCCAGCAGCTCCTCTTTAAGCGGAGGCACAGATACGCAGTATTTT
d_call: -; v_call: TRBV10-3; clone_size: few; j_call: TRBJ2-6; cdr3_aa: CAIGPQASGANVLTF; cdr3_nt: TGTGCCATCGGGCCACAGGCATCCGGGGCCAACGTCCTGACTTTC
d_call: -; v_call: TRBV30; clone_size: few; j_call: TRBJ1-2; cdr3_aa: CAWSEGYGYTF; cdr3_nt: TGTGCCTGGAGTGAGGGGTATGGCTACACCTTC
d_call: TRBD1; v_call: TRBV30; clone_size: -; j_call: TRBJ1-2; cdr3_aa: CAWTRGPTLGYTF; cdr3_nt: TGTGCCTGGACAAGGGGGCCCACACTTGGCTACACCTTC
d_call: TRBD1; v_call: TRBV9; clone_size: few; j_call: TRBJ1-2; cdr3_aa: CASSVGQGLGGYTF; cdr3_nt: TGTGCCAGCAGCGTGGGACAGGGGTTGGGTGGCTACACCTTC
d_call: -; v_call: TRBV6-5; clone_size: few; j_call: TRBJ2-3; cdr3_aa: CASSDYQGTQYF; cdr3_nt: TGTGCCAGCAGTGATTACCAGGGGACGCAGTATTTT
d_call: -; v_call: TRBV28; clone_size: -; j_call: TRBJ2-2; cdr3_aa: CASANTRALNTGELFF; cdr3_nt: TGTGCCAGCGCCAACACTAGGGCCCTAAACACCGGGGAGCTGTTTTTT
d_call: TRBD1; v_call: TRBV6-6; clone_size: -; j_call: TRBJ1-4; cdr3_aa: CASRGDRANEKLFF; cdr3_nt: TGTGCCAGCAGGGGGGACAGGGCTAATGAAAAACTGTTTTTT
d_call: -; v_call: TRBV28; clone_size: few; j_call: TRBJ2-7; cdr3_aa: CASSFHGGGDPYEQYF; cdr3_nt: TGTGCCAGCAGTTTTCACGGTGGCGGGGACCCCTACGAGCAGTACTTC
d_call: -; v_call: TRBV7-9; clone_size: few; j_call: TRBJ2-7; cdr3_aa: CASSLVHRVAEQYF; cdr3_nt: TGTGCCAGCAGCTTAGTCCACAGGGTGGCCGAGCAGTACTTC
d_call: TRBD1; v_call: TRBV19; clone_size: few; j_call: TRBJ2-1; cdr3_aa: CASSIGRTGLSYNEQFF; cdr3_nt: TGTGCCAGTAGTATAGGACGGACAGGGCTATCTTACAATGAGCAGTTCTTC
d_call: -; v_call: TRBV7-3; clone_size: -; j_call: TRBJ1-5; cdr3_aa: CASGQAHLQPQHF; cdr3_nt: TGTGCCAGCGGGCAGGCCCATCTTCAGCCCCAGCATTTT
d_call: -; v_call: TRBV7-3; clone_size: -; j_call: TRBJ1-2; cdr3_aa: CASSLGPDSSYGYTF; cdr3_nt: TGTGCCAGCAGCTTAGGTCCCGACAGCTCCTATGGCTACACCTTC
d_call: -; v_call: TRBV11-1; clone_size: -; j_call: TRBJ2-1; cdr3_aa: CASSLVQYPNEQFF; cdr3_nt: TGTGCCAGCAGCTTGGTACAATACCCCAATGAGCAGTTCTTC
d_call: TRBD2; v_call: TRBV5-6; clone_size: few; j_call: TRBJ2-7; cdr3_aa: CASSLSGRASYEQYF; cdr3_nt: TGTGCCAGCAGCTTAAGCGGGAGGGCCTCCTACGAGCAGTACTTC
d_call: TRBD2; v_call: TRBV7-9; clone_size: few; j_call: TRBJ2-7; cdr3_aa: CASSYPGLAGGEQYF; cdr3_nt: TGTGCCAGCAGCTACCCCGGACTAGCGGGAGGGGAGCAGTACTTC
d_call: -; v_call: TRBV5-6; clone_size: -; j_call: TRBJ2-7; cdr3_aa: CASRYQGNYEQYF; cdr3_nt: TGTGCCAGCAGATATCAGGGGAACTACGAGCAGTACTTC
d_call: -; v_call: TRBV11-2; clone_size: -; j_call: TRBJ2-1; cdr3_aa: CASSLLGAGVRAEQFF; cdr3_nt: TGTGCCAGCAGCTTACTGGGGGCGGGAGTAAGGGCTGAGCAGTTCTTC
d_call: TRBD2; v_call: TRBV9; clone_size: few; j_call: TRBJ2-7; cdr3_aa: CASSTGTSGAEEQYF; cdr3_nt: TGTGCCAGCAGCACCGGGACTAGCGGAGCTGAGGAGCAGTACTTC
d_call: -; v_call: TRBV7-3; clone_size: -; j_call: TRBJ2-7; cdr3_aa: CASSLSHGDEQYF; cdr3_nt: TGTGCCAGCAGCTTATCGCACGGGGACGAGCAGTACTTC
d_call: -; v_call: TRBV29-1; clone_size: -; j_call: TRBJ2-1; cdr3_aa: CSVLHGGGNEQFF; cdr3_nt: TGCAGCGTACTTCACGGCGGTGGGAATGAGCAGTTCTTC
d_call: TRBD2; v_call: TRBV28; clone_size: few; j_call: TRBJ2-5; cdr3_aa: CASSPGLARETQYF; cdr3_nt: TGTGCCAGCAGCCCGGGACTAGCGCGGGAGACCCAGTACTTC
d_call: -; v_call: TRBV13; clone_size: few; j_call: TRBJ1-1; cdr3_aa: CASSLGGGNTEAFF; cdr3_nt: TGTGCCAGCAGCTTAGGGGGGGGGAACACTGAAGCTTTCTTT
d_call: -; v_call: TRBV28; clone_size: few; j_call: TRBJ2-4; cdr3_aa: CASSFLGGGNIQYF; cdr3_nt: TGTGCCAGCAGTTTTCTCGGGGGAGGAAACATTCAGTACTTC
d_call: -; v_call: TRBV28; clone_size: many; j_call: TRBJ2-4; cdr3_aa: CASEPPSGTRNF; cdr3_nt: TGTGCCAGCGAGCCGCCTTCCGGGACACGCAACTTC
d_call: -; v_call: TRBV7-2; clone_size: few; j_call: TRBJ2-7; cdr3_aa: CARRDTNSYEQYF; cdr3_nt: TGTGCCAGAAGGGACACTAACTCCTACGAGCAGTACTTC
d_call: -; v_call: TRBV5-1; clone_size: -; j_call: TRBJ2-7; cdr3_aa: CASSLAGGEVDEQYF; cdr3_nt: TGCGCCAGCAGCTTGGCCGGGGGAGAGGTCGACGAGCAGTACTTC
d_call: TRBD2; v_call: TRBV7-2; clone_size: -; j_call: TRBJ2-1; cdr3_aa: CASSFTLAGELEQFF; cdr3_nt: TGTGCCAGCAGCTTCACACTAGCGGGAGAACTTGAGCAGTTCTTC
d_call: TRBD1; v_call: TRBV7-8; clone_size: -; j_call: TRBJ2-7; cdr3_aa: CATFSPTGTGGGEQYF; cdr3_nt: TGTGCCACCTTCTCACCAACCGGGACAGGGGGCGGTGAGCAGTACTTC
d_call: TRBD1; v_call: TRBV6-5; clone_size: -; j_call: TRBJ1-2; cdr3_aa: CASSYQGQGSGYTF; cdr3_nt: TGTGCCAGCAGTTACCAGGGACAGGGAAGCGGCTACACCTTC
d_call: -; v_call: TRBV29-1; clone_size: few; j_call: TRBJ2-7; cdr3_aa: CSVQGFVGYEQYF; cdr3_nt: TGCAGCGTACAGGGTTTTGTGGGGTACGAGCAGTACTTC
d_call: TRBD2; v_call: TRBV7-9; clone_size: few; j_call: TRBJ2-1; cdr3_aa: CASSPTSGRGGDNEQFF; cdr3_nt: TGTGCCAGCAGCCCGACTAGCGGGAGGGGGGGCGACAATGAGCAGTTCTTC
d_call: -; v_call: TRBV6-5; clone_size: few; j_call: TRBJ2-3; cdr3_aa: CASSDPNRDTQYF; cdr3_nt: TGTGCCAGCAGCGACCCTAACAGGGACACGCAGTATTTT
d_call: TRBD1; v_call: TRBV28; clone_size: -; j_call: TRBJ1-5; cdr3_aa: CASSGGQGTSQPQHF; cdr3_nt: TGTGCCAGCAGTGGGGGACAGGGGACGAGTCAGCCCCAGCATTTT
d_call: TRBD2; v_call: TRBV7-2; clone_size: -; j_call: TRBJ2-7; cdr3_aa: CASSRGGTSGNEQYF; cdr3_nt: TGTGCCAGCAGTCGAGGTGGGACTAGCGGGAACGAGCAGTACTTC
d_call: TRBD2; v_call: TRBV7-9; clone_size: -; j_call: TRBJ2-1; cdr3_aa: CASSSNRGLAGVHNEQFF; cdr3_nt: TGTGCCAGCAGCTCCAACCGGGGACTAGCGGGAGTCCACAATGAGCAGTTCTTC